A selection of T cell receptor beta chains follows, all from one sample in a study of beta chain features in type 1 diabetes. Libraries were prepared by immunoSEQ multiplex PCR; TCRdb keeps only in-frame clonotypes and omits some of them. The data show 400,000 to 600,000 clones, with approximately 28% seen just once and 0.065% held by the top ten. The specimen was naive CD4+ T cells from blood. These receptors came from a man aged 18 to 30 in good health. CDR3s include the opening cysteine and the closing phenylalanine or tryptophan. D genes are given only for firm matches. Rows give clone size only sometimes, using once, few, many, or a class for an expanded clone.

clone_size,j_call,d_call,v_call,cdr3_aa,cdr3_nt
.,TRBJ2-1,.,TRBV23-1,CASSHVPGATVDEQFF,TGCGCCAGCAGTCATGTGCCCGGGGCCACTGTAGATGAGCAGTTCTTC
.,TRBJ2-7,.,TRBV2,CASTVRDEQYF,TGTGCCAGCACAGTCAGGGACGAGCAGTACTTC
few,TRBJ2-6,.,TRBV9,CASKKGGSGANVLTF,TGTGCCAGCAAGAAAGGGGGCTCTGGGGCCAACGTCCTGACTTTC
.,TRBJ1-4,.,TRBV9,CASSVGWGRGEKLFF,TGTGCCAGCAGCGTAGGATGGGGGCGCGGTGAAAAACTGTTTTTT
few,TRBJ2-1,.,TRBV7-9,CASSPLWGRANEQFF,TGTGCCAGCAGCCCCCTCTGGGGGCGGGCCAATGAGCAGTTCTTC
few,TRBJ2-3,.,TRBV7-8,CASSLTRPSTDTQYF,TGTGCCAGCAGCTTAACCCGCCCTAGCACAGATACGCAGTATTTT
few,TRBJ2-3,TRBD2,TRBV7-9,CASSYTTSGRSDTQYF,TGTGCCAGCAGCTATACGACTAGCGGGAGGTCAGATACGCAGTATTTT
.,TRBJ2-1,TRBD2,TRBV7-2,CASRRGLGTYNEQFF,TGTGCCAGCCGACGAGGACTAGGGACCTACAATGAGCAGTTCTTC
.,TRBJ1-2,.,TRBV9,CASSVYPNYGYTF,TGTGCCAGCAGCGTTTACCCTAACTATGGCTACACCTTC
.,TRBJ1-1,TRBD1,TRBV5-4,CASSHADRVRPEAFF,TGTGCCAGCAGCCACGCGGACAGGGTAAGACCTGAAGCTTTCTTT
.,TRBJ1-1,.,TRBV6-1,CASSEMIGLEAFF,TGTGCCAGCAGTGAAATGATTGGACTTGAAGCTTTCTTT
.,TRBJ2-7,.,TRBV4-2,CASSRELSYEQYF,TGTGCCAGCAGCCGCGAACTTTCCTACGAGCAGTACTTC
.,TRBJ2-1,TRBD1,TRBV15,CATSRDNRGNDEQFF,TGTGCCACCAGCAGAGATAACAGGGGGAACGATGAGCAGTTCTTC
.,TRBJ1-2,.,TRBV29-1,CSVRWQEFHGYTF,TGCAGCGTTCGGTGGCAGGAATTTCATGGCTACACCTTC
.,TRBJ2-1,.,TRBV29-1,CSARDFYNEQFF,TGCAGCGCCCGGGACTTCTACAATGAGCAGTTCTTC
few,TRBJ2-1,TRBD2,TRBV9,CASSVVSGSNEQFF,TGTGCCAGCAGCGTAGTAAGCGGGAGTAATGAGCAGTTCTTC
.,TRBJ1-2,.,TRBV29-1,CSAGVLGGYTF,TGCAGCGCTGGGGTCCTTGGAGGCTACACCTTC
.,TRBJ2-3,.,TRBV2,CASSARSTDTQYF,TGTGCCAGCAGTGCCCGGAGCACAGATACGCAGTATTTT
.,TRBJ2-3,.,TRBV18,CASSRPSTDTQYF,TGTGCCAGCTCACGGCCGAGCACAGATACGCAGTATTTT
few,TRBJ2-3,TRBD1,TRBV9,CASSVGTGDATDTQYF,TGTGCCAGCAGCGTAGGAACAGGGGATGCCACAGATACGCAGTATTTT
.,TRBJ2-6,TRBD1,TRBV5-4,CASSLGGSGANVLTF,TGTGCCAGCAGCTTAGGGGGCTCCGGGGCCAACGTCCTGACTTTC
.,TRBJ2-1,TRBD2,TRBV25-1,CASSLGGRGYNEQFF,TGTGCCAGCAGTCTAGGCGGGAGGGGGTACAATGAGCAGTTCTTC
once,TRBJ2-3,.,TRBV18,CASSPQGVDTQYF,TGTGCCAGCTCACCCCAGGGTGTTGATACGCAGTATTTT
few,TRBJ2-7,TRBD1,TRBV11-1,CASSWTRGTGEYEQYF,TGTGCCAGCAGCTGGACCCGTGGGACAGGGGAATACGAGCAGTACTTC
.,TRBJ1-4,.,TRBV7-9,CASSLQGAGRNEKLFF,TGTGCCAGCAGCCTCCAGGGAGCAGGGCGTAATGAAAAACTGTTTTTT
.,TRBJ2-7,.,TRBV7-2,CASSLDQRSYYEQYF,TGTGCCAGCAGCTTGGACCAGCGGAGCTACTACGAGCAGTACTTC